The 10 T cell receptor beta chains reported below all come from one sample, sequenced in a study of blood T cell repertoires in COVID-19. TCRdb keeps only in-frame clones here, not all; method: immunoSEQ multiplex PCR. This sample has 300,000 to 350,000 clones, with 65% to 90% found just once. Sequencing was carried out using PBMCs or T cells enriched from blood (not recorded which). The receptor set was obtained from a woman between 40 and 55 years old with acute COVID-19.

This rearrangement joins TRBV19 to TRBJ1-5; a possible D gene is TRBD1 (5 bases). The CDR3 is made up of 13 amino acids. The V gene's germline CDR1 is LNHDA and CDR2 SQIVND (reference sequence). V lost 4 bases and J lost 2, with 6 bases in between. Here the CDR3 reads CASSTGGNQPQHF. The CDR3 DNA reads TGTGCCAGTAGTACGGGGGGCAATCAGCCCCAGCATTTT.

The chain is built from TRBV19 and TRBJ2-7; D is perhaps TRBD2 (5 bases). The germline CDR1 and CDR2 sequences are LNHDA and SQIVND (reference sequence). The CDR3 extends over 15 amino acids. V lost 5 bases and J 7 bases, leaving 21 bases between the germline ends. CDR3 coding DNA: TGTGCCAGTAGTCCAAGACTACCTCCGTTGGGGGAGCAGTACTTC. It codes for CASSPRLPPLGEQYF.

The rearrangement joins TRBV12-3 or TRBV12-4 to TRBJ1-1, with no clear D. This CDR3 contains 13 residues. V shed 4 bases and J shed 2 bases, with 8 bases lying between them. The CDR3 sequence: CASSWAGNTEAFF. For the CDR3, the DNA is TGTGCCAGCAGTTGGGCAGGTAACACTGAAGCTTTCTTT.

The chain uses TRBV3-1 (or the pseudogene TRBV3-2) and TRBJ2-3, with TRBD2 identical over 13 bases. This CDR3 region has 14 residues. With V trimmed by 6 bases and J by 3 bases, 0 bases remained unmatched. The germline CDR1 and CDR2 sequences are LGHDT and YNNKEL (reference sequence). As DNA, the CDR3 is TGTGCCAGCAGGACTAGCGGGGGGACAGATACGCAGTATTTT. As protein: CASRTSGGTDTQYF.

CDR3 amino acids: CASNPGAVGGYTF. DNA of the CDR3: TGTGCCAGCAACCCTGGGGCAGTGGGAGGCTACACCTTC. The gene calls are TRBV12-3 or TRBV12-4 and TRBJ1-2, with D tentatively TRBD1 (5 bases). Trimming removed 7 bases at V and 8 bases at J, with 17 bases between. This CDR3 region has 13 residues.

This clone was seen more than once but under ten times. The CDR3 reads CASSQEGQGSYGYTF. The CDR3 DNA sequence: TGCGCCAGCAGCCAAGAGGGACAGGGATCCTATGGCTACACCTTC. The V and J genes are TRBV4-1 and TRBJ1-2; 9 nucleotides align to TRBD1. Germline V gene sequence: CDR1 MGHRA, CDR2 YSYEKL. The CDR3 spans 15 residues. V trimming: 0 bases; J trimming: 4 bases; junction bases outside the gene matches: 3.

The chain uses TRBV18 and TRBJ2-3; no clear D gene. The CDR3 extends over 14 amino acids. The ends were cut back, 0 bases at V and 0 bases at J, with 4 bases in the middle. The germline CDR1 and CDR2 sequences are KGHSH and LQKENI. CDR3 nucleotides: TGTGCCAGCTCACCACCGTCAAGCACAGATACGCAGTATTTT. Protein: CASSPPSSTDTQYF.

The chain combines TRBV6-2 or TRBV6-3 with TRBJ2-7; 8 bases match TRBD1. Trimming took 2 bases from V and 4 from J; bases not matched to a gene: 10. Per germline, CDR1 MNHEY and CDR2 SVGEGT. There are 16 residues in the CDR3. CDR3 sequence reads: CASSYPGTGPVYEQYF. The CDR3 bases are TGTGCCAGCAGTTACCCGGGGACAGGTCCTGTTTACGAGCAGTACTTC.

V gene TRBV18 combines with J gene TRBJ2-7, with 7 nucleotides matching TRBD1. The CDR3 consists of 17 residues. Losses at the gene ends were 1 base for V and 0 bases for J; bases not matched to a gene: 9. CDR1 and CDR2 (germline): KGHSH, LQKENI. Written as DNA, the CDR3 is TGTGCCAGCTCACCACGGAACAGGGGCCTTAGCTCCTACGAGCAGTACTTC. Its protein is CASSPRNRGLSSYEQYF.

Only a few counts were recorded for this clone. CDR3 nucleotide sequence: TGTGCCACCAGCAGAGACCTACTTAGCAATCAGCCCCAGCATTTT. It codes for CATSRDLLSNQPQHF. This chain connects TRBV15 to TRBJ1-5; no firm D call. Deletions cut 0 bases from V and 0 bases from J, with 6 bases between. The CDR3 contains 15 residues. The germline gives CDR1 LNHNV, CDR2 YYDKDF (reference sequence).